These 18 T cell receptor beta chains were all obtained from the same sample, sequenced in a study of T cell repertoires in cytomegalovirus infection. TCRdb fed the reads into MiXCR, producing one record per CDR3 protein. Of about 140,000 distinct CDR3 sequences listed, 5.5% to 8% are singletons. Sequencing was performed on PBMCs. The receptors stem from a human donor in good health (CMV status not recorded). Some clones in this sample may be carry-over from other donors' samples.

The sample holds many counts of this clonotype. The chain couples TRBV7-2 to TRBJ1-5, with D maybe TRBD1 (6 bases). Germline V lookup: CDR1 SGHTA, CDR2 FQGNSA. The CDR3 totals 16 residues. Trimming removed 5 bases from V and 1 base from J, with 15 bases in between. The CDR3 reads CASSVHGGRSNQPQHF. DNA of the CDR3: TGTGCCAGCAGCGTCCACGGGGGGCGGAGCAATCAGCCCCAGCATTTT. The complete variable domain, with remaining parts taken from reference TRBV7-2 and TRBJ1-5, reads GAGVSQSPSNKVTEKGKDVELRCDPISGHTALYWYRQSLGQGLEFLIYFQGNSAPDKSGLPSDRFSAERTGGSVSTLTIQRTQQEDSAVYLCASSVHGGRSNQPQHFGDGTRLSIL.

The table lists this clonotype with many counts. The genes are TRBV20-1 and TRBJ1-1; D not resolved. The V and J ends lost 2 bases and 1 base respectively, with 8 bases between them. The CDR3 has 13 residues. Germline V lookup: CDR1 DFQATT, CDR2 SNEGSKA (reference sequence). The CDR3 here is CSARTNRNTEAFF. For the CDR3, the DNA is TGCAGTGCTAGAACGAACAGGAACACTGAAGCTTTCTTT.

This clonotype was recorded at least ten times. V usage is TRBV7-8 and J usage is TRBJ2-1, with 7 bases that match TRBD2. Germline values: CDR1 SGHVS, CDR2 FQNEAQ. V dropped 0 bases and J dropped 14; count of bases not matched to a gene: 7. The length of the CDR3 is 13 residues. CDR3 sequence (DNA): TGTGCCAGCAGCTTAGCGGAGCGGGACTCGAAGTTCTTC. Its translation is CASSLAERDSKFF.

This sequence joins TRBV10-3 and TRBJ2-5, with 12 positions matching TRBD2. Germline V lookup: CDR1 ENHRY, CDR2 SYGVKD. The V segment lost 6 bases and the J segment 7 bases; nucleotides outside the gene matches: 15. CDR3 length: 17 residues. CDR3 protein: CAIRPGTSGSGRATQYF. The CDR3 DNA reads TGTGCCATCAGACCCGGGACTAGCGGGTCGGGGCGAGCGACCCAGTACTTC.

This clonotype has a count of ten or more. The V gene is TRBV7-9, the J gene TRBJ2-3; TRBD1 might be the D (5 bases). The V end lost 5 bases, the J end lost 3 bases, and 12 bases lay between the germline ends. Germline CDR1 reads SEHNR; CDR2 reads FQNEAQ (reference sequence). The CDR3 contains 14 residues. The CDR3: CASSPDSWTDTQYF. The CDR3 bases are TGTGCCAGCAGCCCAGACAGCTGGACAGATACGCAGTATTTT. The whole variable domain, filled in from reference TRBV7-9 and TRBJ2-3, reads DTGVSQNPRHKITKRGQNVTFRCDPISEHNRLYWYRQTLGQGPEFLTYFQNEAQLEKSRLLSDRFSAERPKGSFSTLEIQRTEQGDSAMYLCASSPDSWTDTQYFGPGTRLTVL.

This clonotype was seen many times. This sequence joins TRBV5-6 and TRBJ2-5, with D unclear. V was trimmed by 3 bases and J by 3 bases, leaving 9 bases between them. Germline CDR1 SGHDT, CDR2 YYEEEE. This CDR3 is built from 13 residues. CDR3 coding DNA: TGTGCCAGCAGCTCCCAGGTAGAAGAGACCCAGTACTTC. Translated: CASSSQVEETQYF.

This clonotype was counted many times. The genes are TRBV13 and TRBJ2-5; 10 bases are shared with TRBD1. V lost 5 bases to trimming and J lost 7 bases; unmatched junction nucleotides: 13. Looked up from germline, CDR1 is PRHDT and CDR2 is FYEKMQ (reference sequence). This CDR3 comprises 16 residues. The CDR3 DNA sequence: TGTGCCAGCAGCCTCCGGGACAGGGGAGAGACGGGGACCCAGTACTTC. This gives the protein CASSLRDRGETGTQYF.

This clonotype was recorded many times. This chain joins TRBV7-3 and TRBJ1-1; weak D call: TRBD1 (6 bases). In germline, CDR1 is SGHTA, CDR2 FQGTGA. V lost 1 base and J 1 base, leaving 13 bases between the germline ends. This CDR3 region has 16 residues. CDR3 nucleotides: TGTGCCAGCAGCTTAAAGGGCCAGGGGAAGAACACTGAAGCTTTCTTT. Translated, it gives CASSLKGQGKNTEAFF.

This clonotype has a count of ten or more. The chain combines TRBV6-1 with TRBJ1-1; 7 positions match TRBD1. Per germline, CDR1 MNHNS and CDR2 SASEGT. J gave up 2 bases and V 8 bases, and 8 bases lay outside the gene matches. CDR3 length: 14 amino acids. CDR3 in amino acids: CASSKGAYNTEAFF. CDR3 DNA: TGTGCCAGCTCAAAGGGGGCTTATAACACTGAAGCTTTCTTT.

This clonotype was seen ten or more times. This chain connects TRBV7-9 to TRBJ1-5; D call uncertain. Germline loops: CDR1 SEHNR, CDR2 FQNEAQ (reference sequence). V lost 2 bases to trimming and J lost 4 bases, with 6 bases between them. This CDR3 has 13 amino acids. CDR3: CASSLFANQPQHF. CDR3 in DNA: TGTGCCAGCAGCTTATTTGCTAATCAGCCCCAGCATTTT. Based on the CDR3 plus reference TRBV7-9 and TRBJ1-5, the full variable domain is DTGVSQNPRHKITKRGQNVTFRCDPISEHNRLYWYRQTLGQGPEFLTYFQNEAQLEKSRLLSDRFSAERPKGSFSTLEIQRTEQGDSAMYLCASSLFANQPQHFGDGTRLSIL.

This clonotype was picked up many times. V is TRBV19 and J is TRBJ1-6, with D unresolved. Trimming removed 2 bases at V and 1 base at J, with 18 bases between. This CDR3 region has 19 residues. In germline, CDR1 is LNHDA, CDR2 SQIVND (reference sequence). The DNA of the CDR3 is TGTGCCAGTAGTATAACCCGACCGTCCCAAGGATCCTATAATTCACCCCTCCACTTT. It codes for CASSITRPSQGSYNSPLHF.

A few counts support this clonotype. V usage is TRBV7-9 and J usage is TRBJ1-5, with TRBD1 as a possible D gene (5 bases). This CDR3 region has 16 residues. Germline V gives CDR1 SEHNR, CDR2 FQNEAQ (reference sequence). V lost 2 bases to trimming and J lost 0 bases, with 11 bases between them. The CDR3 DNA is TGTGCCAGCAGCTTATGGGACGGATATAGCAATCAGCCCCAGCATTTT. Residues: CASSLWDGYSNQPQHF. Full variable domain (outside the CDR3, taken from reference TRBV7-9 and TRBJ1-5): DTGVSQNPRHKITKRGQNVTFRCDPISEHNRLYWYRQTLGQGPEFLTYFQNEAQLEKSRLLSDRFSAERPKGSFSTLEIQRTEQGDSAMYLCASSLWDGYSNQPQHFGDGTRLSIL.

In this sample, this clonotype turned up many times. The rearrangement links TRBV19 to TRBJ2-4, with a tentative D call TRBD1 (6 bases). This CDR3 contains 15 residues. In germline, CDR1 is LNHDA, CDR2 SQIVND (reference sequence). V lost 1 base to trimming and J lost 6 bases, with 13 bases between them. The CDR3 region is CASSIAHQGGNIQYF. The CDR3 DNA reads TGTGCCAGTAGTATAGCCCATCAAGGGGGAAACATTCAGTACTTC. Using reference TRBV19 and TRBJ2-4 for the parts outside the CDR3, the full variable domain is DGGITQSPKYLFRKEGQNVTLSCEQNLNHDAMYWYRQDPGQGLRLIYYSQIVNDFQKGDIAEGYSVSREKKESFPLTVTSAQKNPTAFYLCASSIAHQGGNIQYFGAGTRLSVL.

This clonotype was seen at least ten times. The chain employs TRBV5-1 and TRBJ1-6; 7 bases fit TRBD1. V gave up 4 bases and J gave up 7 bases; unmatched junction bases: 11. Germline V gives CDR1 SGHRS, CDR2 YFSETQ. CDR3 length equals 16 residues. The CDR3 DNA follows: TGCGCCAGCAGCGTTTCCGGGACAGTGGAGAATTCACCCCTCCACTTT. Protein product: CASSVSGTVENSPLHF.

The chain employs TRBV6-2 or TRBV6-3 and TRBJ1-5; a possible D gene is TRBD1 (5 bases). CDR3 length: 16 amino acids. CDR1 and CDR2 from the germline V gene are MNHEY and SVGEGT. Trimming left V 1 base short and J 4 bases short, with 14 bases between. This CDR3 is CASSYLGPLENQPQHF. The CDR3 bases are TGTGCCAGCAGTTACTTGGGACCTTTGGAGAATCAGCCCCAGCATTTT.

This clonotype was counted many times. The genes are TRBV7-7 and TRBJ2-1, with 12 bases matching TRBD2. The V segment lost 5 bases and the J segment 1 base; nucleotides outside the gene matches: 15. Germline V CDR1 and CDR2: SSHAT, FNYEAQ (reference sequence). This CDR3 comprises 20 residues. The CDR3 spells CASSLSGLAGGRASYNEQFF. CDR3 coding DNA: TGTGCCAGCAGCCTTAGTGGGCTAGCGGGGGGGCGAGCTTCCTACAATGAGCAGTTCTTC.

This clonotype has at least ten counts. The chain employs TRBV2 and TRBJ2-1; D is possibly TRBD1 (5 bases). The CDR3 length is 11 residues. Germline CDR1 and CDR2: SNHLY and FYNNEI. V lost 6 bases and J lost 12, with 12 bases in between. CDR3 in amino acids: CASSAGSGQFF. The CDR3, as DNA: TGTGCCAGCAGCGCAGGGTCAGGGCAGTTCTTC. The whole variable domain, filled in from reference TRBV2 and TRBJ2-1, reads EPEVTQTPSHQVTQMGQEVILRCVPISNHLYFYWYRQILGQKVEFLVSFYNNEISEKSEIFDDQFSVERPDGSNFTLKIRSTKLEDSAMYFCASSAGSGQFFGPGTRLTVL.

This clonotype showed up just once. The chain has TRBV20-1 and TRBJ1-1; no firm D call. Trimming took 6 bases from V and 1 from J, leaving 9 bases between them. The CDR3 sequence is 12 residues long. CDR1 and CDR2 (germline): DFQATT, SNEGSKA (reference sequence). The CDR3 protein is CSAPDQNTEAFF. The DNA for the CDR3 is TGCAGTGCCCCGGATCAGAACACTGAAGCTTTCTTT.